The present entry profiles one T cell receptor (beta chain) with its context. This clone is characterized as medium-sized (0.01 to 0.1%). Its antigen is unknown. Base quality data are lacking; no much larger clone is found one base away. These data originate in a study of blood T cell repertoires in COVID-19 (TCRdb year 2020). Concerning the study at large: Samples covering the acute and convalescent phases of COVID-19 were provided by collaborators in the United States, Italy and Spain. A freely available public database, intended as a resource for researchers studying the immune response to SARS-CoV-2, is where the repertoires were released. Sample metadata almost always included a de-identified subject ID, COVID-19 status, age in years and sex. The samples were drawn from two sources: the first 160 participants of the ongoing ImmuneRACE study, and approximately 1,300 subjects contributed by 6 global collaborators. Deeply sampled blood TCRbeta repertoires from subjects exposed to, actively infected with, or recovered from COVID-19 were included in the dataset. The prospective study material was composed of cDNA or gDNA derived from T cells, B-cell-depleted T cells, or PBMCs. Where available, HLA class I and class II types were taken from metadata supplied by the sample provider and were not determined by assay-based typing. Overall study outcomes, separate from this receptor: The amount of clinical and demographic metadata varied by source and participant and was provided uncurated.

The CDR3 runs 14 residues from the cysteine to the phenylalanine. The sequence is cut down to CDR3 DNA, 42 bases in frame from base 1. The germline V gene supplies CDR1 SGHVS and CDR2 FQNEAQ. V is pruned by 3 bases and J by 1 base, leaving 2 bases of the junction without a gene match. One collaborating source in Seattle enrolled patients while the patients were actively infected and followed the patients over time throughout the course of disease. The collaborating institutions used their own protocols to collect whole blood in K2EDTA tubes. For TCRbeta analysis, collaborators shipped samples as frozen whole blood, isolated PBMCs, or DNA extracted from either of those sample types. TCRbeta CDR3 regions were amplified from genomic DNA using the immunoSEQ Assay, a bias-controlled multiplex PCR. In the authors' own workflow: Nucleated cell counts per sample were estimated from amplification of reference gene primers within the assay. To quantify the absolute abundance of each unique TCRbeta CDR3 rearrangement, sequence reads were collapsed and filtered. For each sample, productive Simpson clonality was calculated as the square root of Simpson's diversity index across productive rearrangements. Imported from immuneACCESS, the table was reduced by TCRdb to in-frame sequences with V and J called. These copies leave out some clones; in studies compared against another copy, an unresolved V gene accounts for under half, and the cause of the remainder is not known. Clonal size and the V and J genes are those of that table, whereas D and trimming came from the DNA. The sample yields 200,000 or so clones; about 90% were counted once. The ten largest make up under 3.5% of the sample.

The origin of this receptor is a man younger than 45 with COVID-19, enrolled during active disease. Source material: peripheral blood. The V gene is TRBV7-8 and the J gene is TRBJ1-1, and 7 bases in between align with TRBD1. The DNA sequence is as follows: TGTGCCAGCAGCTTGGGACAGACGAACACTGAAGCTTTCTTT. This gives the protein CASSLGQTNTEAFF.